This record looks at one T cell receptor beta chain sequence and its context. As yet, its antigen is unknown. This sample is drawn from a study of blood T cells in healthy people across ages. General study points: Higher naive T cell percentage went strongly together with higher TCR beta diversity. While age rose, TCR beta diversity per million T cells dropped in a roughly linear way.

Through a sample-barcoded 5' primer and a J-beta primer mix, a second PCR was run for roughly 6 to 12 cycles. TCRdb re-analysed the 5' RACE reads in MiXCR, keeping a single row per CDR3 protein. The table shows roughly 1.7 million distinct CDR3 sequences, with about 31% occurring only once. CDR3 length: 15 amino acids. CDR1 and CDR2 from the germline V gene are SNHLY and FYNNEI. Trimming left V 4 bases short and J 2 bases short, with 13 bases between. Sequenced material: blood. V and J are TRBV2 and TRBJ2-3; D call uncertain. The sequence came from a woman in her thirties in good health. The CDR3 here is CASSGVAPDTDTQYF. CDR3 nucleotide sequence: TGTGCCAGCAGTGGGGTGGCGCCAGACACAGATACGCAGTATTTT.